The entry that follows covers one TCR beta chain sequence. The junction and the germline gene differ at one end; a read error may be behind it. These data are taken from a study of blood T cells in healthy people across ages. A J-beta primer mix and a sample-barcoded 5' primer were used in a second PCR of about 7 to 11 cycles. MiXCR, run by TCRdb on the 5' RACE reads, gives a single entry per CDR3 protein. Of roughly 1.5 million distinct CDR3 sequences listed, 35% to 45% are singletons. The specimen was blood. The receptor comes from a woman aged 18-29 years in good health.

The CDR3 DNA reads TGTGTCAGCAGCTTAGGCCGGGGCACAGATACGCAGTATTTT. Translation gives CVSSLGRGTDTQYF. This chain connects TRBV7-2 to TRBJ2-3, with D unclear. Germline CDR1 and CDR2: SGHTA and FQGNSA. The length of the CDR3 is 14 residues.